This entry describes one T cell receptor beta chain. With V trimmed by 4 bases and J by 5 bases, 7 bases remained unmatched. The CDR3 is 15 residues long. Looked up from germline, CDR1 is LNHDA and CDR2 is SQIVND (reference sequence). Under the authors' procedure: Reference gene primer amplification yielded estimated nucleated cell counts. Clones were read by immunoSEQ multiplex PCR, and TCRdb kept only the in-frame ones, dropping some. Clonal size and the V and J genes are those of that table, whereas D and trimming came from the DNA. This sample has approximately 150,000 clones; around 90% occur once, and the top ten carry about 4.1%. The sample is drawn from a study of blood T cell repertoires in COVID-19. Study-wide context: Donors in the United States, Italy and Spain gave samples during acute or convalescent COVID-19.

The rearrangement uses TRBV19 and TRBJ1-5; 8 bases align to TRBD1. This TCR derives from a woman aged 55-75 years with active or convalescent COVID-19. Sequenced: peripheral blood. The CDR3 is CASSTPDRAYQPQHF. CDR3 in DNA: TGTGCCAGTAGTACACCGGACAGGGCTTATCAGCCCCAGCATTTT. The whole variable domain, remainder taken from reference TRBV19 and TRBJ1-5, is DGGITQSPKYLFRKEGQNVTLSCEQNLNHDAMYWYRQDPGQGLRLIYYSQIVNDFQKGDIAEGYSVSREKKESFPLTVTSAQKNPTAFYLCASSTPDRAYQPQHFGDGTRLSIL.